This T cell receptor beta chain was sequenced for a study of T-cell memory formation after mild COVID-19. Overall study results and limits: Shrinking CD4+ clones resided mostly in CM and EM, and CD8+ ones in EMRA. Clones that shrank (day 15 to 85) were balanced CD4/CD8, whereas later expanders leaned CD4+.

TCRdb redid the calling of the 5' RACE reads with MiXCR, one entry per CDR3 protein. The sample lists around 300,000 distinct CDR3 sequences, approximately 8.4% occurring once. This clonotype has more than one count but fewer than ten. Its specificity is not known. The CDR3 extends over 14 amino acids. CDR1 is SGHRS, CDR2 YFSETQ, per germline. V dropped 4 bases and J dropped 6 bases, with 14 bases sitting between them. The sequenced material came from PBMCs or a T cell subset sorted from them (not recorded which). The rearrangement links TRBV5-1 to TRBJ1-5; D gene unclear. The sequence was obtained from a man younger than 35 who had mild COVID-19 (a few samples of this study predate the infection). Cell type and time point are not known. The CDR3 bases are TGCGCCAGCAGCCGAGGCCCGGAGGTTCAGCCCCAGCATTTT. Protein: CASSRGPEVQPQHF.